The entry below gives a single T cell receptor beta chain sequence along with its context. The CDR3 spans 15 residues. The trim removed 4 bases at V and 8 bases at J, leaving 9 bases unmatched. CDR1 is SGHDT, CDR2 YYEEEE, per germline. This entry belongs to a study of T cell repertoires in aging, cancer and after chemotherapy. The overall study: Donors were grouped into six age bands spanning 30 or younger through 70 or older.

Peripheral blood genomic DNA, not sorted cells or RNA, was the template. Multiplex touch-down PCR with TRB-A/B primers amplified rearranged V-D-J TRB sequences. Via MiXCR, TCRdb re-called the multiplex PCR reads, giving one row per CDR3 protein. This table holds approximately 20,000 distinct CDR3 sequences, approximately 40% found once. The V call is TRBV5-6, the J call TRBJ1-4; 9 bases align to TRBD1. The TCR comes from a human donor with a solid tumor. Sequencing input: blood. CDR3 amino acids: CASSVGTGSREKLFF. DNA for the CDR3: TGTGCCAGCAGCGTGGGGACAGGGAGTCGCGAAAAACTGTTTTTT. The full variable domain, completed using reference TRBV5-6 and TRBJ1-4, is DAGVTQSPTHLIKTRGQQVTLRCSPKSGHDTVSWYQQALGQGPQFIFQYYEEEERQRGNFPDRFSGHQFPNYSSELNVNALLLGDSALYLCASSVGTGSREKLFFGSGTQLSVL.